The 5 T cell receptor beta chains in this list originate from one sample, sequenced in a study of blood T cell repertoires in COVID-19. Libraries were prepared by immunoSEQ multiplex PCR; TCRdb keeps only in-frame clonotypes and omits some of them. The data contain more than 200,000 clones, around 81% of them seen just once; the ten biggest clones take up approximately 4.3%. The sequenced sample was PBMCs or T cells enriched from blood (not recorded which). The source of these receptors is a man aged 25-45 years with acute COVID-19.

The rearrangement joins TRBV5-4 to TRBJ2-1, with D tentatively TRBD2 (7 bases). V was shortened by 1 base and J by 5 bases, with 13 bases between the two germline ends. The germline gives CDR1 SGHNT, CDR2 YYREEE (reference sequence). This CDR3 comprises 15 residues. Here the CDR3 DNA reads TGTGCCAGCAGCTTGTTGGGGGGGGCCCACAATGAGCAGTTCTTC. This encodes CASSLLGGAHNEQFF. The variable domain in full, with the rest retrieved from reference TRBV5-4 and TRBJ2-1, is ETGVTQSPTHLIKTRGQQVTLRCSSQSGHNTVSWYQQALGQGPQFIFQYYREEENGRGNFPPRFSGLQFPNYSSELNVNALELDDSALYLCASSLLGGAHNEQFFGPGTRLTVL.

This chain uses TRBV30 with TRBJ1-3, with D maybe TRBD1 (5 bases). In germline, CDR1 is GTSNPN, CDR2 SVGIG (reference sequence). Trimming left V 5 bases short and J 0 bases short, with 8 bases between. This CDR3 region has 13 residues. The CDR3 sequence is CAWCDSSGNTIYF. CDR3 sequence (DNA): TGTGCCTGGTGTGACAGCTCTGGAAACACCATATATTTT.

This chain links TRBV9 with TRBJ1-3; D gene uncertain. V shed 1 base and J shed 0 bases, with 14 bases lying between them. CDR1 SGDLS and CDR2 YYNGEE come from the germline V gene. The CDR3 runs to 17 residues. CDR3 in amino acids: CASSVTSAGISGNTIYF. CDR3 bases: TGTGCCAGCAGCGTAACATCAGCGGGAATCTCTGGAAACACCATATATTTT.

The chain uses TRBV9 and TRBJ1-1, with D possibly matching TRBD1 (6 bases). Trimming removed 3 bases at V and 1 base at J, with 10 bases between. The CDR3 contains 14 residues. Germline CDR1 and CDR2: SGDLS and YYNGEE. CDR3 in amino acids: CASSGSTGNTEAFF. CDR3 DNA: TGTGCCAGCAGCGGGTCGACAGGGAACACTGAAGCTTTCTTT.

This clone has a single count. In nucleotides, the CDR3 is TGTGCCAGCAGCTTAGTCCCCGGGACAGCCCTAGATCAGCCCCAGCATTTT. Encoded protein: CASSLVPGTALDQPQHF. The chain employs TRBV7-2 and TRBJ1-5; 7 bases align to TRBD1. The V gene's germline CDR1 is SGHTA and CDR2 FQGNSA. The CDR3 sequence is 17 residues long. Trimming took 1 base from V and 5 from J; bases not matched to a gene: 11.